Listed below are T cell receptor beta chains from one sample, sequenced in a study of cytomegalovirus exposure and HLA in healthy donors. The repertoire was sequenced with immunoSEQ multiplex PCR; TCRdb's copy has only in-frame clones and lacks some. Of approximately 120,000 clones in the sample, 85% to 90% were seen once. Material for sequencing was PBMCs. The receptors derive from a young woman in good health and CMV-seropositive. Both conserved end residues are part of each CDR3. A D gene is named only where the DNA matches it firmly. A clone size is listed for some rows: how often the clone was seen (once, few, many), or a class if it is expanded.

J | D | size | V | CDR3 | DNA
TRBJ2-1 | NA | NA | TRBV4-1 | CASSHLARGNEQFF | TGCGCCAGCAGCCACCTCGCTAGGGGCAATGAGCAGTTCTTC
TRBJ2-1 | TRBD2 | NA | TRBV28 | CASSFASGRLYNEQFF | TGTGCCAGCAGTTTCGCTAGCGGGAGGCTGTACAATGAGCAGTTCTTC
TRBJ1-5 | NA | few | TRBV5-1 | CASSFGDSINQPQHF | TGCGCCAGCAGCTTCGGCGACAGCATCAATCAGCCCCAGCATTTT
TRBJ1-5 | TRBD1 | NA | TRBV27 | CASSPAGTGLNQPQHF | TGTGCCAGCAGCCCCGCCGGGACAGGGCTCAATCAGCCCCAGCATTTT
TRBJ1-5 | TRBD1 | NA | TRBV19 | CASSMGNRGGDQPQHF | TGTGCCAGTAGTATGGGGAACAGGGGGGGGGATCAGCCCCAGCATTTT
TRBJ1-3 | NA | NA | TRBV6-1 | CASSPDFSGNTIYF | TGTGCCAGCAGTCCAGACTTCTCTGGAAACACCATATATTTT
TRBJ1-1 | NA | NA | TRBV30 | CAWSVGQGNTEAFF | TGTGCCTGGAGTGTCGGGCAGGGGAACACTGAAGCTTTCTTT
TRBJ2-1 | TRBD1 | NA | TRBV19 | CASGTGGFNEQFF | TGTGCCAGCGGGACAGGGGGCTTCAATGAGCAGTTCTTC
TRBJ2-2 | TRBD2 | NA | TRBV15 | CATSGSWGGTGELFF | TGTGCCACCAGCGGCTCCTGGGGGGGCACCGGGGAGCTGTTTTTT
TRBJ2-1 | TRBD2 | few | TRBV7-9 | CASSSYSGRIVNEQFF | TGTGCCAGCAGCTCTTATAGCGGGCGGATTGTTAATGAGCAGTTCTTC
TRBJ2-3 | NA | NA | TRBV5-1 | CASSLGGRGDTQYF | TGCGCCAGCAGCTTGGGGGGGCGCGGAGATACGCAGTATTTT
TRBJ1-6 | NA | NA | TRBV30 | CAWSSQSSYNSPLHF | TGTGCCTGGAGTTCACAAAGCTCCTATAATTCACCCCTCCACTTT
TRBJ2-1 | TRBD2 | NA | TRBV5-1 | CASSPSPTSGRATYNEQFF | TGCGCCAGCAGCCCCTCCCCGACTAGCGGGAGGGCGACCTACAATGAGCAGTTCTTC
TRBJ2-6 | TRBD1 | NA | TRBV5-1 | CASSLGDRAYSSGANVLTF | TGCGCCAGCAGCTTGGGGGACAGGGCTTACAGCTCTGGGGCCAACGTCCTGACTTTC
TRBJ2-2 | NA | few | TRBV5-1 | CASNSLGGTGELFF | TGCGCCAGCAACTCGCTCGGAGGCACCGGGGAGCTGTTTTTT
TRBJ2-3 | NA | NA | TRBV2 | CASSLDADTQYF | TGTGCCAGCAGTCTAGACGCAGATACGCAGTATTTT
TRBJ2-5 | TRBD2 | NA | TRBV5-1 | CASSTGLAVQETQYF | TGCGCCAGCAGCACAGGACTAGCGGTTCAAGAGACCCAGTACTTC
TRBJ1-1 | NA | NA | TRBV5-5 | CASSPGWGDTEAFF | TGTGCCAGCAGCCCGGGGTGGGGAGACACTGAAGCTTTCTTT
TRBJ1-1 | NA | NA | TRBV6-1 | CASRGLTGLTEAFF | TGTGCCAGCAGGGGACTAACAGGGTTGACTGAAGCTTTCTTT
TRBJ2-1 | NA | NA | TRBV30 | CAWSAKGNEQFF | TGTGCCTGGAGTGCCAAGGGGAATGAGCAGTTCTTC
TRBJ1-3 | NA | NA | TRBV6-5 | CASSRRTPSGNTIYF | TGTGCCAGCAGCCGACGGACTCCCTCTGGAAACACCATATATTTT
TRBJ1-5 | NA | NA | TRBV19 | CASRGQGHQPQHF | TGTGCCAGTAGAGGGCAGGGTCATCAGCCCCAGCATTTT
TRBJ2-5 | NA | NA | TRBV4-1 | CASSQTRDQETQYF | TGCGCCAGCAGCCAAACCCGAGATCAAGAGACCCAGTACTTC
TRBJ2-1 | TRBD2 | few | TRBV9 | CASSVLAGVDEQFF | TGTGCCAGCAGCGTACTAGCGGGGGTGGATGAGCAGTTCTTC
TRBJ2-7 | NA | few | TRBV21-1 | CASARLAGRYEQYF | TGTGCCAGCGCTAGACTAGCGGGGCGCTACGAGCAGTACTTC
TRBJ2-7 | NA | NA | TRBV6-1 | CASRLEQYF | TGTGCCAGCAGGCTCGAGCAGTACTTC
TRBJ2-2 | TRBD2 | NA | TRBV9 | CASSVGASGGGSTGELFF | TGTGCCAGCAGCGTAGGAGCTAGCGGGGGGGGTAGCACCGGGGAGCTGTTTTTT